These 2 T cell receptor beta chains were all obtained from the same sample, sequenced in a study of lung T cells in sarcoidosis with Löfgren's syndrome. MiXCR was run by TCRdb on the reads, yielding one entry per CDR3 protein. The sample shows roughly 63,000 distinct CDR3 sequences, 21% of them seen only once. Material for sequencing was CD4+ T cells from PBMCs. The receptors derive from a human donor with sarcoidosis (Löfgren's syndrome or another form), or a control subject (not recorded which).

In this sample, this clonotype turned up many times. The V call is TRBV27, the J call TRBJ2-5, with TRBD1 as a possible D gene (6 bases). Germline CDR1 MNHEY, CDR2 SMNVEV (reference sequence). CDR3 length: 14 amino acids. The V end lost 7 bases, the J end lost 5 bases, and 17 bases lay between the germline ends. The CDR3 DNA reads as TGTGCCAGCAAACCCGCAGGGGTCTGGGAGACCCAGTACTTC. Translation: CASKPAGVWETQYF.

This clonotype was seen ten or more times. The V gene is TRBV6-2 or TRBV6-3, the J gene TRBJ2-7; 10 nucleotides match TRBD2. The CDR3 has 13 residues. Germline V gene sequence: CDR1 MNHEY, CDR2 SVGEGT. Germline trimming cut 6 bases from V and 6 bases from J; bases unmatched to any gene: 5. The CDR3 sequence: CASSLSGRPEQYF. Written as DNA, the CDR3 is TGTGCCAGCAGCCTTAGCGGGAGGCCCGAGCAGTACTTC.